Below are 5 T cell receptor beta chains sequenced from a single sample in a study of PD-1 blockade in classical Hodgkin lymphoma. Repertoires were generated with immunoSEQ multiplex PCR, while TCRdb's copy carries only in-frame clones and drops some. The sample carries approximately 17,000 clones, about 66% recorded once. Each patient relapsed following autologous stem cell transplantation, and prior brentuximab vedotin exposure differed. The sequenced sample was peripheral blood mononuclear cells (PBMCs), obtained before the second cycle of nivolumab. These receptors were collected from a human donor with classical Hodgkin lymphoma.

The chain combines TRBV4-1 with TRBJ2-1, with D possibly TRBD1 on 5 matching bases. V lost 5 bases, J lost 6 bases, and 20 bases lay in between. The germline V gene has CDR1 MGHRA and CDR2 YSYEKL. The CDR3 has 16 residues. The chain's CDR3 is CASSERGPFTRNEQFF. CDR3 in DNA: TGCGCCAGCAGCGAAAGGGGCCCATTTACTCGCAATGAGCAGTTCTTC.

This chain links TRBV5-1 with TRBJ1-3, with TRBD1 matching over 7 bases. The CDR3 extends over 14 amino acids. With V trimmed by 5 bases and J by 0 bases, 2 bases remained unmatched. The V gene's germline CDR1 is SGHRS and CDR2 YFSETQ. The CDR3 sequence: CASSPGGSGNTIYF. CDR3 DNA: TGCGCCAGCAGTCCAGGGGGCTCTGGAAACACCATATATTTT. Full variable domain (remainder filled in from reference TRBV5-1 and TRBJ1-3): KAGVTQTPRYLIKTRGQQVTLSCSPISGHRSVSWYQQTPGQGLQFLFEYFSETQRNKGNFPGRFSGRQFSNSRSEMNVSTLELGDSALYLCASSPGGSGNTIYFGEGSWLTVV.

This clone was counted a few times. The CDR3 DNA reads TGCGCCAGCAGCCAAGGGGGGGGCTCCACCGGGGAGCTGTTTTTT. It translates to CASSQGGGSTGELFF. The chain combines TRBV4-1 with TRBJ2-2; D might be TRBD2 (7 bases). The germline V gene encodes CDR1 MGHRA and CDR2 YSYEKL. CDR3 size: 15 residues. Deletions cut 1 base from V and 4 bases from J, with 10 bases between.

The chain recombines TRBV18 with TRBJ1-2; tentative D call: TRBD1 (6 bases). Deletions cut 2 bases from V and 10 bases from J, with 11 bases between. The length of the CDR3 is 12 residues. Germline V lookup: CDR1 KGHSH, CDR2 LQKENI. This chain's CDR3 is CASSPAGANYTF. The CDR3, as DNA: TGTGCCAGCTCACCAGCAGGGGCTAACTACACCTTC.

The rearrangement links TRBV10-3 to TRBJ2-2; a weak D match, TRBD2 (5 bases). This CDR3 spans 14 amino acids. Germline CDR1 and CDR2: ENHRY and SYGVKD. Trimming shortened V by 3 bases and J by 8 bases, and 13 bases separated the two germline ends. The CDR3: CAISEGLRGGELFF. In DNA, the CDR3 is TGTGCCATCAGTGAAGGTCTCCGAGGGGGGGAGCTGTTTTTT.